These 29 T cell receptor beta chains were sequenced from one sample in a study of spatial heterogeneity in lung cancer. Time point in this sample: sample taken at primary tumor resection. The input material, whole RNA from tumor, nontumor lung or frozen PBMC, was sequenced unsorted. Each CDR3 protein gets one entry after TCRdb re-called the 5' RACE reads with MiXCR. The table records some 70,000 distinct CDR3 sequences, about an eighth of them present only once. The input for sequencing was PBMCs, taken at surgery. The receptor set was obtained from a male donor with early-stage non-small cell lung cancer.

In its sample, this clonotype was seen many times. CDR3 nucleotide sequence: TGCAGTGCTAGCCCCCAGGGTTTTTATAATTCACCCCTCCACTTT. Its protein is CSASPQGFYNSPLHF. The rearrangement uses TRBV20-1 and TRBJ1-6, with D tentatively TRBD1 (5 bases). Between the trimmed V and J ends, which lost 3 bases and 4 bases, there was a span of 13 bases. The CDR3 extends over 15 amino acids. Germline V gene sequence: CDR1 DFQATT, CDR2 SNEGSKA (reference sequence).

The table lists this clonotype with a few counts. The rearrangement joins TRBV14 to TRBJ1-1; 10 positions agree with TRBD1. Germline trimming cut 5 bases from V and 3 bases from J; bases unmatched to any gene: 6. This CDR3 is built from 15 residues. Germline values: CDR1 SGHDN, CDR2 FVKESK. CDR3 coding DNA: TGTGCCAGCAGCATACGACAGGGGGCCCACACTGAAGCTTTCTTT. Translation gives CASSIRQGAHTEAFF. The full variable domain, rest sourced from reference TRBV14 and TRBJ1-1, is EAGVTQFPSHSVIEKGQTVTLRCDPISGHDNLYWYRRVMGKEIKFLLHFVKESKQDESGMPNNRFLAERTGGTYSTLKVQPAELEDSGVYFCASSIRQGAHTEAFFGQGTRLTVV.

The chain links TRBV7-2 to TRBJ1-5; D uncertain. Germline values: CDR1 SGHTA, CDR2 FQGNSA. This CDR3 contains 13 residues. The ends were cut back, 1 base at V and 9 bases at J, with 10 bases in the middle. CDR3 nucleotides: TGTGCCAGCAGCTTAGGTGGGGTTGGGCCCCAGCATTTT. The encoded protein is CASSLGGVGPQHF.

This rearrangement joins TRBV12-5 to TRBJ1-1; no clear D. Germline CDR1 and CDR2: LGHNT and FRNRAP. CDR3 length: 12 amino acids. With 5 bases removed from V and 1 base from J, the gap between germline ends came to 5 bases. CDR3 nucleotide sequence: TGTGCTAGTGGTGTGGGGAACACTGAAGCTTTCTTT. This encodes CASGVGNTEAFF.

This clonotype was seen ten or more times. The rearrangement joins TRBV4-1 to TRBJ1-2; no clear D gene. The CDR3 has 13 amino acids. CDR1 MGHRA and CDR2 YSYEKL come from the germline V gene. Trimming removed 3 bases at V and 10 bases at J, with 15 bases between. CDR3 bases: TGCGCCAGCAGCCATCCCAGGAGGTTTTTCTACACCTTC. This sequence encodes CASSHPRRFFYTF.

This clonotype was counted many times. This chain uses TRBV14 with TRBJ1-1, with 8 nucleotides matching TRBD1. The CDR3 spans 16 residues. V shed 3 bases, J shed 0 bases, and the junction held 6 bases outside the gene matches. CDR1 SGHDN and CDR2 FVKESK come from the germline V gene. CDR3 DNA: TGTGCCAGCAGCCACTGGGACAGGACAATGAACACTGAAGCTTTCTTT. Protein product: CASSHWDRTMNTEAFF.

The J gene is TRBJ2-1, the V gene TRBV7-2, with D possibly matching TRBD2 (5 bases). The germline V and J ends were trimmed by 4 bases and 8 bases, with 18 bases remaining between them. CDR1 is SGHTA, CDR2 FQGNSA, per germline. The CDR3 has 15 residues. The CDR3 DNA sequence: TGTGCCAGCAGCTACCAGCCCACAGAGGGCGATGAGCAGTTCTTC. Amino acid sequence: CASSYQPTEGDEQFF.

This clonotype appeared many times. The rearrangement joins TRBV4-3 to TRBJ2-5, with D possibly being TRBD1 (6 bases). This CDR3 region has 14 residues. V shed 6 bases and J shed 2 bases, with 13 bases lying between them. Looked up from germline, CDR1 is LGHNA and CDR2 is YSLEER. Written as DNA, the CDR3 is TGCGCCAGCAGTAGAGGGGGAACTCAAGAGACCCAGTACTTC. Its protein product is CASSRGGTQETQYF.

The rearrangement links TRBV6-5 to TRBJ2-7; no definite D call. Trimming took off 2 bases at V and 4 bases at J, with 9 bases between the two ends. In germline, CDR1 is MNHEY, CDR2 SVGAGI. The CDR3 runs to 13 residues. This CDR3 is CASSYETTYEQYF. The CDR3 DNA follows: TGTGCCAGCAGTTACGAGACAACATACGAGCAGTACTTC.

The J gene is TRBJ2-3, the V gene TRBV29-1; unclear D gene. The CDR3 contains 14 residues. Looked up from germline, CDR1 is SQVTM and CDR2 is ANQGSEA. Trimming removed 3 bases at V and 0 bases at J, with 10 bases between. The CDR3 spells CSVEKATSTDTQYF. DNA for the CDR3: TGCAGCGTTGAGAAGGCAACTAGCACAGATACGCAGTATTTT.

The chain couples TRBV4-2 to TRBJ2-7; the D gene could be TRBD1 or TRBD2 (6 bases each). V shed 6 bases and J shed 7 bases, with 25 bases lying between them. Germline lookup yields CDR1 LGHNA and CDR2 YNFKEQ. CDR3 length: 16 residues. CDR3 protein: CASSTPGPGDFGEQYF. CDR3 DNA: TGTGCCAGCAGTACCCCGGGACCAGGGGACTTTGGAGAGCAGTACTTC.

This clonotype was observed at least ten times. This sequence joins TRBV28 and TRBJ2-7; no definite D call. Germline loops: CDR1 MDHEN, CDR2 SYDVKM. This CDR3 is 13 amino acids long. V lost 6 bases, J lost 2 bases, and 11 bases lay in between. CDR3 bases: TGTGCCAGCAGCCCGCCGGAGACCTACGAGCAGTACTTC. This codes for CASSPPETYEQYF.

This clonotype turned up a few times. The chain joins TRBV20-1 to TRBJ1-1; 9 positions agree with TRBD1. Per germline, CDR1 DFQATT and CDR2 SNEGSKA (reference sequence). The CDR3 consists of 13 residues. Trimming took 4 bases from V and 3 from J; bases not matched to a gene: 3. The CDR3 reads CSATTGGHTEAFF. CDR3 coding DNA: TGCAGTGCTACCACAGGGGGCCACACTGAAGCTTTCTTT.

In its sample, this clonotype was seen many times. The chain uses TRBV7-4 and TRBJ2-1, with 7 positions matching TRBD2. This CDR3 is built from 16 residues. Trimming took 5 bases from V and 8 from J; bases not matched to a gene: 15. Germline values: CDR1 SGHVT, CDR2 SQSDAQ. In DNA, the CDR3 is TGTGCCAGCAGCCCAAGCCGGGACTTACGGGGGGATGAGCAGTTCTTC. Its protein is CASSPSRDLRGDEQFF.

This chain links TRBV6-5 with TRBJ1-5; 8 nucleotides agree with TRBD1. The CDR3 spans 14 residues. With V trimmed by 6 bases and J by 4 bases, 5 bases remained unmatched. The germline CDR1 and CDR2 sequences are MNHEY and SVGAGI. The CDR3 is CASSHGQGNQPQHF. The CDR3 bases are TGTGCCAGCAGCCACGGACAGGGTAATCAGCCCCAGCATTTT.

The CDR3 region is CASTPNRISNQPQHF. CDR3 nucleotides: TGTGCCAGTACCCCGAACAGGATTAGCAATCAGCCCCAGCATTTT. The chain recombines TRBV19 with TRBJ1-5, with a weak D call TRBD1 (5 bases). The CDR3 length is 15 residues. Germline V gives CDR1 LNHDA, CDR2 SQIVND (reference sequence). Trimming left V 7 bases short and J 0 bases short, with 13 bases between.

This clonotype is medium-sized (0.01 to 0.1%) within its sample. The CDR3 region is CASSAGVPRDEQYF. CDR3 in DNA: TGTGCCAGCAGCGCCGGAGTGCCGCGGGACGAGCAGTACTTC. This chain uses TRBV2 with TRBJ2-7, with D perhaps matching TRBD2 (5 bases). Per germline, CDR1 SNHLY and CDR2 FYNNEI. V dropped 6 bases and J dropped 5 bases, with 17 bases sitting between them. The CDR3 has 14 residues.

The rearrangement joins TRBV7-2 to TRBJ1-5; D is ambiguous. The CDR3 is made up of 13 amino acids. With 4 bases removed from V and 1 base from J, the gap between germline ends came to 5 bases. CDR1 is SGHTA, CDR2 FQGNSA, per germline. CDR3 bases: TGTGCCAGCAGCTCCCCCAGCAATCAGCCCCAGCATTTT. It translates to CASSSPSNQPQHF.

There are many counts of this clonotype. The chain has TRBV28 and TRBJ2-2; 7 bases are shared with TRBD1. This CDR3 has 15 residues. V lost 6 bases and J lost 4; bases outside the gene matches: 8. From germline, CDR1 is MDHEN and CDR2 SYDVKM. For the CDR3, the DNA is TGTGCCAGCAGACCTCTGAAGGGGGCCACCGGGGAGCTGTTTTTT. This gives the protein CASRPLKGATGELFF.

This clonotype showed up just a few times. The chain joins TRBV27 to TRBJ2-7; 8 bases line up with TRBD1. Germline V lookup: CDR1 MNHEY, CDR2 SMNVEV (reference sequence). This CDR3 contains 11 residues. The V gene end was trimmed by 7 bases and the J gene end by 6 bases; junction bases not matched to a gene: 2. The CDR3 spells CASKQGGEQYF. CDR3 nucleotide sequence: TGTGCCAGCAAACAGGGGGGCGAGCAGTACTTC.

The CDR3 DNA is TGTGCCAGCAGCGTAACGGGACGATGGGGCTACACCTTC. Its translation: CASSVTGRWGYTF. The V and J genes are TRBV7-9 and TRBJ1-2; TRBD1 might be the D (5 bases). V dropped 5 bases and J dropped 8 bases, with 15 bases sitting between them. CDR1 and CDR2 (germline): SEHNR, FQNEAQ (reference sequence). There are 13 residues in the CDR3.

This clonotype was detected only a few times. The chain links TRBV27 to TRBJ2-7; 7 positions match TRBD1. With V trimmed by 5 bases and J by 2 bases, 12 bases remained unmatched. CDR1 is MNHEY and CDR2 is SMNVEV in the germline V gene (reference sequence). The CDR3 consists of 16 residues. The CDR3 loop is CASSHRDRRGPYEQYF. CDR3 in DNA: TGTGCCAGCAGTCACCGGGACAGACGGGGCCCCTACGAGCAGTACTTC.

This clonotype was seen ten or more times. The chain combines TRBV29-1 with TRBJ2-7; 13 bases map to TRBD2. This CDR3 has 14 amino acids. The trim removed 6 bases at V and 1 base at J, leaving 3 bases unmatched. Germline CDR1 reads SQVTM; CDR2 reads ANQGSEA. CDR3 region: CSVGGLAGSYEQYF. DNA of the CDR3: TGCAGCGTGGGGGGACTAGCGGGATCCTACGAGCAGTACTTC.

In this sample, this clonotype turned up many times. The V gene is TRBV10-3, the J gene TRBJ1-3, with unresolved D. This CDR3 spans 13 amino acids. V lost 2 bases and J lost 1, with 3 bases in between. Germline V gives CDR1 ENHRY, CDR2 SYGVKD. CDR3 residues: CAISEMSGNTIYF. In DNA, the CDR3 is TGTGCCATCAGTGAGATGTCTGGAAACACCATATATTTT.

The genes are TRBV10-3 and TRBJ1-1, with D possibly being TRBD1 (6 bases). The CDR3 is 14 amino acids. The germline V gene encodes CDR1 ENHRY and CDR2 SYGVKD. Between the trimmed V and J ends, which lost 8 bases and 1 base, there was a span of 14 bases. CDR3 loop: CAIGEAGANTEAFF. CDR3 bases: TGTGCCATCGGGGAGGCAGGGGCGAACACTGAAGCTTTCTTT.

This clonotype has only a few counts. The CDR3 sequence is CASSPRDTEQFF. The CDR3 coding sequence is TGTGCCAGCAGCCCCAGGGACACTGAGCAGTTCTTC. The chain couples TRBV9 to TRBJ2-1; D may be TRBD1 (6 bases). Germline V lookup: CDR1 SGDLS, CDR2 YYNGEE. This CDR3 contains 12 residues. V was trimmed by 4 bases and J by 9 bases, leaving 11 bases between them.

In its sample, this clonotype was seen many times. V usage is TRBV20-1 and J usage is TRBJ2-3; 7 bases match TRBD2. The CDR3 is 14 residues long. V lost 4 bases to trimming and J lost 2 bases; unmatched junction nucleotides: 6. CDR1 is DFQATT and CDR2 is SNEGSKA in the germline V gene (reference sequence). The CDR3 is CSAKNLAVTDTQYF. CDR3 sequence (DNA): TGCAGTGCTAAAAACCTAGCGGTCACAGATACGCAGTATTTT.

This clonotype appeared many times. This chain links TRBV30 with TRBJ2-2; possible D gene TRBD2, 6 bases. V was clipped by 2 bases and J by 3 bases, with 16 bases between them. The length of the CDR3 is 16 residues. Germline values: CDR1 GTSNPN, CDR2 SVGIG (reference sequence). The CDR3 bases are TGTGCCTGGAGTTCCTTGTGGAGGGGTCACACCGGGGAGCTGTTTTTT. It translates to CAWSSLWRGHTGELFF. Complete variable domain (other parts from reference TRBV30 and TRBJ2-2): SQTIHQWPATLVQPVGSPLSLECTVEGTSNPNLYWYRQAAGRGLQLLFYSVGIGQISSEVPQNLSASRPQDRQFILSSKKLLLSDSGFYLCAWSSLWRGHTGELFFGEGSRLTVL.

There are many counts of this clonotype. V and J are TRBV9 and TRBJ1-2; 8 nucleotides line up with TRBD1. V shed 4 bases and J 5 bases; nucleotides not matched to a gene: 7. The CDR3 is made up of 14 amino acids. Germline assignment: CDR1 SGDLS and CDR2 YYNGEE. In nucleotides, the CDR3 is TGTGCCAGCAGCCTTGGGACAGGAAGTTATGGCTACACCTTC. Translating it yields CASSLGTGSYGYTF.